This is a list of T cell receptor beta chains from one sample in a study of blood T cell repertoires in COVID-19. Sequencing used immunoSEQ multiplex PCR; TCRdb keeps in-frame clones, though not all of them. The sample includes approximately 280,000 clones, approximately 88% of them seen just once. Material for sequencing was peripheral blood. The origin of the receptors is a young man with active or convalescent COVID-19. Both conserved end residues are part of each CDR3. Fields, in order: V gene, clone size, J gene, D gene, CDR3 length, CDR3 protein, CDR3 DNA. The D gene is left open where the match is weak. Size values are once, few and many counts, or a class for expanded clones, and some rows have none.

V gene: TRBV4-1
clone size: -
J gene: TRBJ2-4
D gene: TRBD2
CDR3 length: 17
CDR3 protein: CASSQEVPSGAKNIQYF
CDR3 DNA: TGCGCCAGCAGCCAAGAGGTTCCTAGCGGGGCCAAAAACATTCAGTACTTC

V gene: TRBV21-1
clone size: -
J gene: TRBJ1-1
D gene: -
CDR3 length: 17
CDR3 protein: CASSKASLRDSGTEAFF
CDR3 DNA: TGTGCCAGCAGCAAAGCCTCACTTAGGGACAGTGGGACTGAAGCTTTCTTT

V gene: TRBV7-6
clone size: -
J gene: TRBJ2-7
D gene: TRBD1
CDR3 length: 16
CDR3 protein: CASSLSFGQGPYEQYF
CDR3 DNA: TGTGCCAGCAGCCTCAGTTTCGGACAGGGACCCTACGAGCAGTACTTC

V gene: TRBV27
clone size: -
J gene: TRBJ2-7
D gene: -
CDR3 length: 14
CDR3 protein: CASMSGVYSYEQYF
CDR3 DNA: TGTGCCAGCATGTCGGGGGTCTACTCCTACGAGCAGTACTTC

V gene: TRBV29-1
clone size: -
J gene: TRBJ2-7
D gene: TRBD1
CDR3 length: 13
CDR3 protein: CSVGSQGAYEQYF
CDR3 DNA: TGCAGCGTTGGTTCTCAGGGGGCTTACGAGCAGTACTTC

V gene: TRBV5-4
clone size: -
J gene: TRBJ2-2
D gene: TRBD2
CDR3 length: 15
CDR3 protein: CASSQLAGGTGELFF
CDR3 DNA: TGTGCCAGCAGCCAACTAGCGGGGGGTACCGGGGAGCTGTTTTTT

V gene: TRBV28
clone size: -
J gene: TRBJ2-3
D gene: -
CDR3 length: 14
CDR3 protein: CASTSPTSTDTQYF
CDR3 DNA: TGTGCCAGCACCTCTCCGACTAGCACAGATACGCAGTATTTT

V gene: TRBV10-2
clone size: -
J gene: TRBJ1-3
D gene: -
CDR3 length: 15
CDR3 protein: CASSDTVISGNTIYF
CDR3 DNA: TGCGCCAGCAGTGACACAGTTATCTCTGGAAACACCATATATTTT

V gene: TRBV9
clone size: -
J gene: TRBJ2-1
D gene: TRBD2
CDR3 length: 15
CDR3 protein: CASSLSGGLPNEQFF
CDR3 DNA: TGTGCCAGCAGCCTGAGCGGGGGCCTACCCAATGAGCAGTTCTTC

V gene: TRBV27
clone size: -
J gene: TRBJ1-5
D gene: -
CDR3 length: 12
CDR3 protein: CASSFPGGSQHF
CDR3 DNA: TGTGCCAGCAGTTTCCCCGGGGGGTCCCAGCATTTT

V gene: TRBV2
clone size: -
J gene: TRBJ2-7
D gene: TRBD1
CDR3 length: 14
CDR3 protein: CASSTGQGYYEQYF
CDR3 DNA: TGTGCCAGCAGTACCGGACAGGGCTACTACGAGCAGTACTTC

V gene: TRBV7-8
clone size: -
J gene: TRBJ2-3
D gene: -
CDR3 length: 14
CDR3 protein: CASSRLGKTDTQYF
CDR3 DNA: TGTGCCAGCAGTCGACTGGGCAAGACAGATACGCAGTATTTT

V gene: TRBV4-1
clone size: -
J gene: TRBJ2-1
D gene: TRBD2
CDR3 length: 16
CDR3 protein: CASSHSSGTSANEQFF
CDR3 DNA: TGCGCCAGCAGCCACTCCTCCGGGACTAGCGCTAATGAGCAGTTCTTC

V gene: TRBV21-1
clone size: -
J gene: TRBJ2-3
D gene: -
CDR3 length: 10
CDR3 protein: CASRADTQYF
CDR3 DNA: TGTGCCAGCCGGGCAGATACGCAGTATTTT

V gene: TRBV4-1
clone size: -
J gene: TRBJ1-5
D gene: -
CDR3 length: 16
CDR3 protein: CASSQWVQDSNQPQHF
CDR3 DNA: TGCGCCAGCAGCCAATGGGTCCAGGATAGCAATCAGCCCCAGCATTTT

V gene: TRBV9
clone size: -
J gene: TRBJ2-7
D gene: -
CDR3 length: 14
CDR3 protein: CASSPSGSSYEQYF
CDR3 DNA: TGTGCCAGCAGCCCATCCGGGAGCTCCTACGAGCAGTACTTC

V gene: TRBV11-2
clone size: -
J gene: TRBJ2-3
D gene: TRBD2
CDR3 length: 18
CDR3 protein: CASSLRASGGLNTDTQYF
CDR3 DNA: TGTGCCAGCAGCTTACGCGCTAGCGGGGGGCTAAACACAGATACGCAGTATTTT

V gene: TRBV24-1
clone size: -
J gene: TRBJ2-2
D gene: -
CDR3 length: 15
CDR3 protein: CATSDPGHNTGELFF
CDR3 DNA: TGTGCCACCAGTGATCCTGGACATAACACCGGGGAGCTGTTTTTT

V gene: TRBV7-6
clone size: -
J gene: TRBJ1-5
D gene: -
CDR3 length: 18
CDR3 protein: CASSLGPLKGNSNQPQHF
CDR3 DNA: TGTGCCAGCAGCTTAGGGCCACTAAAGGGGAATAGCAATCAGCCCCAGCATTTT

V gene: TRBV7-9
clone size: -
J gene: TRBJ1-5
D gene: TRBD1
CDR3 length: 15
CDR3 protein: CASSSDRESNQPQHF
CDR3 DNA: TGTGCCAGCAGTTCCGACAGGGAAAGCAATCAGCCCCAGCATTTT

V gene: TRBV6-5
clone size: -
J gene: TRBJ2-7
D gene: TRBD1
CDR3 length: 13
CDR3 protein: CASSLWDSYEQYF
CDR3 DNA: TGTGCCAGCAGTCTCTGGGACAGCTACGAGCAGTACTTC

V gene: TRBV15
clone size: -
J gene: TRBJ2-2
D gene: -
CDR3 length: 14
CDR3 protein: CATKAGRNTGELFF
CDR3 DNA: TGTGCCACAAAGGCTGGGAGGAACACCGGGGAGCTGTTTTTT

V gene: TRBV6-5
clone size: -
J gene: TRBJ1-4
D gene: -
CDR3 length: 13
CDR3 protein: CADPTVRVEKLFF
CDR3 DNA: TGTGCCGACCCGACAGTAAGAGTTGAAAAACTGTTTTTT

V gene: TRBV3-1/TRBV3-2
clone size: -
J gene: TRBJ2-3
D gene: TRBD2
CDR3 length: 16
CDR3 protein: CASSQAGGGARGMQYF
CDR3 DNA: TGTGCCAGCAGCCAAGCTGGCGGGGGGGCTCGGGGGATGCAGTATTTT

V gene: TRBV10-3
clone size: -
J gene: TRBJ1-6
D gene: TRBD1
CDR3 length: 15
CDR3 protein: CAIKDRGTYNSPLHF
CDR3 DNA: TGTGCCATCAAGGACAGGGGAACCTATAATTCACCCCTCCACTTT

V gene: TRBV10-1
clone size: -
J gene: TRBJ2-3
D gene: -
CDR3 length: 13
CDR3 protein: CASSGSSADTQYF
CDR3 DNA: TGCGCCAGCAGTGGTAGCTCGGCAGATACGCAGTATTTT

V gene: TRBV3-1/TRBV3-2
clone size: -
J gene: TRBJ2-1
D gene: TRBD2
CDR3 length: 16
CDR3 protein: CASSPLTGLADIEQFF
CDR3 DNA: TGTGCCAGCAGCCCGTTGACTGGACTAGCGGATATTGAGCAGTTCTTC

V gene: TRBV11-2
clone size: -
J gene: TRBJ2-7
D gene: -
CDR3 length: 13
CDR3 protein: CASSFSTGSEQYF
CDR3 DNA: TGTGCCAGCAGCTTTTCCACAGGCTCCGAGCAGTACTTC

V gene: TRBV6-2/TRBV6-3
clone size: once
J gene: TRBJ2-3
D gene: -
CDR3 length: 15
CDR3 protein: CASSSRLESTDTQYF
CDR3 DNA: TGTGCCAGCAGTTCCCGGCTAGAGAGCACAGATACGCAGTATTTT

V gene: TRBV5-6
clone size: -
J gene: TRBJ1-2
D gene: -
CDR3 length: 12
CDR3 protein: CASSLTDYGYTF
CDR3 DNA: TGTGCCAGCAGCTTGACAGACTATGGCTACACCTTC

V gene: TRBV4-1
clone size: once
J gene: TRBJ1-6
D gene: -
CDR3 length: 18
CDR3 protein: CASSQGRGRGFYNSPLHF
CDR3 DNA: TGCGCCAGCAGCCAGGGGCGAGGAAGGGGATTCTATAATTCACCCCTCCACTTT

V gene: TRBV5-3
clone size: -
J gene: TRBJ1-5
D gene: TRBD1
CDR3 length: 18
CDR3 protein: CARRFGTGETLSNQPQHF
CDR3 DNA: TGTGCCAGAAGGTTTGGGACAGGGGAAACCCTTAGCAATCAGCCCCAGCATTTT

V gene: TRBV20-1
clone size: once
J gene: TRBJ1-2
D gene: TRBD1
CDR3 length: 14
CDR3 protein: CSASRTGGNYGYTF
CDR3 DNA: TGCAGTGCTAGTCGGACAGGGGGCAACTATGGCTACACCTTC

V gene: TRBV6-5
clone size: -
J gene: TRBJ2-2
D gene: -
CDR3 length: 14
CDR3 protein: CASSYVASTGELFF
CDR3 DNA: TGTGCCAGCAGTTACGTAGCCAGCACCGGGGAGCTGTTTTTT

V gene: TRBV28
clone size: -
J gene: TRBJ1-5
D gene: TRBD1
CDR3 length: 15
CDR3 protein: CASSFFGGGSQPQHF
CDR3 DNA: TGTGCCAGCAGTTTCTTTGGAGGGGGCAGTCAGCCCCAGCATTTT

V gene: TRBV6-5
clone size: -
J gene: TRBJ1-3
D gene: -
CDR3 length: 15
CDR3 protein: CASRLRGFSGNTIYF
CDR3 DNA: TGTGCCAGCAGACTAAGAGGATTCTCTGGAAACACCATATATTTT

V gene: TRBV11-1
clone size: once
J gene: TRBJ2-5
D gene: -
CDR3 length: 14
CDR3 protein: CASSSRDYQETQYF
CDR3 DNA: TGTGCCAGCAGCTCCCGGGACTACCAAGAGACCCAGTACTTC

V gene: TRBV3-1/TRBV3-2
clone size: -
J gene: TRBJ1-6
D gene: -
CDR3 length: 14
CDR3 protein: CASSGQTGNSPLHF
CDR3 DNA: TGTGCCAGCAGCGGGCAGACAGGTAATTCACCCCTCCACTTT

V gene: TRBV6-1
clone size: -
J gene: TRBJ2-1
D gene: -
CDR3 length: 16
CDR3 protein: CASSALSEIAYNEQFF
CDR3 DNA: TGTGCCAGCAGTGCCCTATCGGAGATTGCCTACAATGAGCAGTTCTTC